This entry describes one T cell receptor (beta chain). The antigen remains unidentified. Profiling relied on immunoSEQ multiplex PCR, and the TCRdb table lists in-frame clones only, not all of them. The repertoire holds about 120,000 clones, with 85% to 95% as singletons. The CDR3 has 16 residues. CDR1 is MNHEY, CDR2 SMNVEV, per germline (reference sequence). V lost 2 bases to trimming and J lost 4 bases, with 17 bases between them. The sample belongs to a study of T cell responses to AZD1222 COVID-19 vaccine. The study's findings and limits: Repertoire sampling was restricted to post-peak T cell response timepoints.

This receptor was identified in an adult in good health. The source was peripheral blood, collected on day 0 of AZD1222 vaccination. This chain uses TRBV27 with TRBJ1-2; no definite D call. CDR3 loop: CASSLSSQGLSYGYTF. DNA for the CDR3: TGTGCCAGCAGTTTAAGTTCGCAAGGCCTCAGCTATGGCTACACCTTC.